One and the same sample provided the 3 T cell receptor beta chains below, sequenced in a study of T cell changes during pregnancy in multiple sclerosis. Here immunoSEQ multiplex PCR was the method, and the copy in TCRdb shows in-frame clones only, minus some. The profile shows under 65,000 clones, more than 85% of them singletons. The sample here was CD8+ T cells from peripheral blood mononuclear cells, taken in the third trimester of pregnancy. Source of these receptors: a female donor with multiple sclerosis, enrolled in a pregnancy study.

This clone showed up just once. The chain has TRBV30 and TRBJ2-1, with D possibly being TRBD1 (6 bases). Trimming took 0 bases from V and 8 from J, leaving 11 bases between them. The germline V gene encodes CDR1 GTSNPN and CDR2 SVGIG (reference sequence). CDR3 length: 13 amino acids. The CDR3 nucleotides are TGTGCCTGGAGTGTACAGGGTATCGATGAGCAGTTCTTC. Its translation: CAWSVQGIDEQFF. The full variable domain, with the rest looked up from reference TRBV30 and TRBJ2-1, is SQTIHQWPATLVQPVGSPLSLECTVEGTSNPNLYWYRQAAGRGLQLLFYSVGIGQISSEVPQNLSASRPQDRQFILSSKKLLLSDSGFYLCAWSVQGIDEQFFGPGTRLTVL.

The chain joins TRBV27 to TRBJ2-7, with 7 bases aligning to TRBD2. This CDR3 region has 16 residues. Per the germline V gene, CDR1 is MNHEY and CDR2 is SMNVEV (reference sequence). Unmatched junction bases numbered 15, after V lost 5 bases and J lost 5 bases. In nucleotides, the CDR3 is TGTGCCAGCAGTCGCGGCGGGGAGGGCCTTTCCCACGAGCAGTACTTC. Encoded protein: CASSRGGEGLSHEQYF.

CDR3 DNA: TGCAGCGTTCCACTTACAGATACGCAGTATTTT. Translating gives CSVPLTDTQYF. The V and J genes are TRBV29-1 and TRBJ2-3; the D is unclear. The CDR3 length is 11 residues. Germline-derived CDR1 and CDR2 are SQVTM and ANQGSEA. Trimming removed 5 bases at V and 3 bases at J, with 6 bases between.